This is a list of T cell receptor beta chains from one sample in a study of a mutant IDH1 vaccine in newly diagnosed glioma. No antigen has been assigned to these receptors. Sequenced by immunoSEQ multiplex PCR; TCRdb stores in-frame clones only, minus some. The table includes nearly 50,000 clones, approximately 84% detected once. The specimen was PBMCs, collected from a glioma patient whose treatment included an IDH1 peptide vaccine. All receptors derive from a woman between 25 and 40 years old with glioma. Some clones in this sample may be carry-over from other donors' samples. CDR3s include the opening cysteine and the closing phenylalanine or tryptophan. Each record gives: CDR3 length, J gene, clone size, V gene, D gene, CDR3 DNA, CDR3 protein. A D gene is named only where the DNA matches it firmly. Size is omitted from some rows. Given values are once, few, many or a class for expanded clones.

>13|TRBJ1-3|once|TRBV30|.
TGTGCCTGGAGCTGGGCTTCTGGAAACACCATATATTTT
CAWSWASGNTIYF
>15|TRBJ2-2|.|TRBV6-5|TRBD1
TGTGCCAGCAGGCTTGGACAGGGGATCACCGGGGAGCTGTTTTTT
CASRLGQGITGELFF
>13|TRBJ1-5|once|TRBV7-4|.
TGTGCCAGCAGCGTTAGAGGGGATCAGCCCCAGCATTTT
CASSVRGDQPQHF
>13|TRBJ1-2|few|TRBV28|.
TGTGCCAGCAGTTTCGGCCAGTCCCATGGCTACACCTTC
CASSFGQSHGYTF
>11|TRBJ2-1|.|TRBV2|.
TGTGCCAGCAGAGAACCAGGGTGGGAGTTCTTC
CASREPGWEFF
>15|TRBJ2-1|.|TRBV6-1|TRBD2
TGTGCCAGCAATAGCGGGAGGTCCTCCTACAATGAGCAGTTCTTC
CASNSGRSSYNEQFF
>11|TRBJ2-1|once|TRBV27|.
TGTGCCAGCAGTTTGAGGAATGAGCAGTTCTTC
CASSLRNEQFF
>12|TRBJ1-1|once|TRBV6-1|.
TGTGCCAGCACCCTCAGGTACACTGAAGCTTTCTTT
CASTLRYTEAFF
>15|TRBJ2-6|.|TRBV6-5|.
TGTGCCAGCGCCAGGGCCGGGTCTGGGGCCAACGTCCTGACTTTC
CASARAGSGANVLTF
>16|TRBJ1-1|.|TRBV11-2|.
TGTGCCAGCAGCCCCCACCCCGACAGCCTGAACACTGAAGCTTTCTTT
CASSPHPDSLNTEAFF
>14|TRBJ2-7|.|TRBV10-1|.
TGCGCCAGCAGTGAGGGCTACATCTCCTACGAGCAGTACTTC
CASSEGYISYEQYF